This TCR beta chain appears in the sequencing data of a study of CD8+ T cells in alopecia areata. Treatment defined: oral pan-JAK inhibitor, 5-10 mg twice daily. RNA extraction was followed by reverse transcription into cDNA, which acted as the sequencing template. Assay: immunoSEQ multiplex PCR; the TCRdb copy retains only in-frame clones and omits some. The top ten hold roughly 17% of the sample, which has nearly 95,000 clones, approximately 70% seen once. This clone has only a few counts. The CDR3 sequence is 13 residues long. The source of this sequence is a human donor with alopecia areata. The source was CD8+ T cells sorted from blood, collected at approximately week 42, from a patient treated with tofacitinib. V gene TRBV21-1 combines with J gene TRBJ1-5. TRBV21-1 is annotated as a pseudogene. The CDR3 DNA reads TGTGCCAGCAGCAAAGGCTTAAGTCAGCCCCAGCATTTT. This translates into CASSKGLSQPQHF.